Listed below are T cell receptor beta chains from one sample, sequenced in a study of identical twins. TCRdb reprocessed the 5' RACE reads via MiXCR and lists one record per CDR3 protein. The repertoire holds around 490,000 distinct CDR3 sequences, with 14% as singletons. The same data also went into a second study, on yellow fever vaccine responses in identical twins.

Sequencing input: CD4+ T cells sorted from blood. Source of these receptors: a woman aged 18 to 35 in good health. Both conserved end residues are part of each CDR3. The D gene is left open where the match is weak.

j_call: TRBJ1-4
v_call: TRBV7-9
d_call: .
cdr3_aa: CASSLPGISEKLFF

j_call: TRBJ2-3
v_call: TRBV6-5
d_call: .
cdr3_aa: CASSYSEGDTQYF

j_call: TRBJ2-5
v_call: TRBV29-1
d_call: TRBD2
cdr3_aa: CSARPGTSSETQYF

j_call: TRBJ1-5
v_call: TRBV7-2
d_call: .
cdr3_aa: CASSGGGVSNQPQHF

j_call: TRBJ1-1
v_call: TRBV5-1
d_call: TRBD1
cdr3_aa: CASSQGQGRTEAFF

j_call: TRBJ2-5
v_call: TRBV18
d_call: .
cdr3_aa: CASSPPGQETQYF

j_call: TRBJ2-7
v_call: TRBV5-1
d_call: TRBD2
cdr3_aa: CASSFGTSGGPPYEQYF

j_call: TRBJ2-7
v_call: TRBV20-1
d_call: TRBD2
cdr3_aa: CSASPPSGRARPSYEQYF

j_call: TRBJ2-1
v_call: TRBV19
d_call: TRBD2
cdr3_aa: CASSTATSGVMYNEQFF

j_call: TRBJ1-2
v_call: TRBV12-3/TRBV12-4
d_call: TRBD1
cdr3_aa: CATEDRETGGYTF

j_call: TRBJ1-1
v_call: TRBV6-1
d_call: .
cdr3_aa: CASSQTATNTEAFF

j_call: TRBJ2-5
v_call: TRBV20-1
d_call: TRBD2
cdr3_aa: CSARDPWVQTTGGAQYF

j_call: TRBJ2-2
v_call: TRBV28
d_call: TRBD2
cdr3_aa: CASSLLTAVTGLATGELFF